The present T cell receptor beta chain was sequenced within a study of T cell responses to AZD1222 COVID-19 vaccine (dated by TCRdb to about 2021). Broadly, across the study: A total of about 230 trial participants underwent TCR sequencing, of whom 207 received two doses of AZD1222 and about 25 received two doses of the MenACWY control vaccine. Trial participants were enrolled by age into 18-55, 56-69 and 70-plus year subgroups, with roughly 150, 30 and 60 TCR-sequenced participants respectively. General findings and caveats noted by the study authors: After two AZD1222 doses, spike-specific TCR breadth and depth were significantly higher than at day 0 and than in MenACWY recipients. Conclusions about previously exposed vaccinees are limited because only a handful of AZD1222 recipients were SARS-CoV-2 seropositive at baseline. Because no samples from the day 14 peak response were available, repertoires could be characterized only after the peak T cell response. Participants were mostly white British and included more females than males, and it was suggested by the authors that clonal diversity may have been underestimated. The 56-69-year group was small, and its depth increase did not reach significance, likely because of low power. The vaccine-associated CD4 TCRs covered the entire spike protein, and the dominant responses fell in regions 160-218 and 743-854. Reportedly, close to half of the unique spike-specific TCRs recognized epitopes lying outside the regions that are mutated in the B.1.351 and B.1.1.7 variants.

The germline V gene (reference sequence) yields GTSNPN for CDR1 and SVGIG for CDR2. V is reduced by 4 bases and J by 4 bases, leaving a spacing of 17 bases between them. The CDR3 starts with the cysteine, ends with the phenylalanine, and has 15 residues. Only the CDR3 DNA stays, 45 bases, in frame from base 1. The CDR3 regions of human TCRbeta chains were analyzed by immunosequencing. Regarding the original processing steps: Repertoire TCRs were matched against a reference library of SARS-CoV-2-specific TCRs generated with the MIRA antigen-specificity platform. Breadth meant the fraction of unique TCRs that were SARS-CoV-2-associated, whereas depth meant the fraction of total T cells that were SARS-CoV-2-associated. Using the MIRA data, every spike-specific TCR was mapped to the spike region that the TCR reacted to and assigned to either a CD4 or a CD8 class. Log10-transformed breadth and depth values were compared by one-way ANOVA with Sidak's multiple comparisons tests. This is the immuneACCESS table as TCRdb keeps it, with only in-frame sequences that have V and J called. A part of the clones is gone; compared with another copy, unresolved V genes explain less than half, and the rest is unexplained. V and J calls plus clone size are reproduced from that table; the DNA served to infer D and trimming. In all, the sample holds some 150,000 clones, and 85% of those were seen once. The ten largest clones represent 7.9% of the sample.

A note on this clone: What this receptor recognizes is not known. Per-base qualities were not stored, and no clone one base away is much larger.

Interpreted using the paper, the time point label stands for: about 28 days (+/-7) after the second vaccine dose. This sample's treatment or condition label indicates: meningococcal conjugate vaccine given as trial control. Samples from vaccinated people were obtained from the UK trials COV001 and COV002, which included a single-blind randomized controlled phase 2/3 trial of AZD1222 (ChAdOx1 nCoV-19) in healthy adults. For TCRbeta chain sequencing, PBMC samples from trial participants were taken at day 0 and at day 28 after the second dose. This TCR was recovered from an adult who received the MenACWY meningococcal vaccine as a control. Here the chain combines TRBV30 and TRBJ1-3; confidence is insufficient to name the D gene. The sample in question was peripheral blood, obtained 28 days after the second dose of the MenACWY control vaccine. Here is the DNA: TGTGCCTGGAAGGCCCCGGACTTGGCGGGAAACACCATATATTTT. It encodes CAWKAPDLAGNTIYF.